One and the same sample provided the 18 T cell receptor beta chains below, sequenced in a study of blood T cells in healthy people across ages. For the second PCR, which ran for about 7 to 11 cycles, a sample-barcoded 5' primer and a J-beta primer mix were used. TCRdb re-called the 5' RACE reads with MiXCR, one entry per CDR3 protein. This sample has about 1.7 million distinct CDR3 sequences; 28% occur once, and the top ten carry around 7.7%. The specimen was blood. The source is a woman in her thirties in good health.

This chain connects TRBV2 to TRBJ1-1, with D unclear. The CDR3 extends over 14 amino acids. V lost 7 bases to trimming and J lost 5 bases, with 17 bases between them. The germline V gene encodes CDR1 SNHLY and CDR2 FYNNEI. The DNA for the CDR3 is TGTGCCAGCACCCTCCGGGTCCAAGGGACTGAAGCTTTCTTT. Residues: CASTLRVQGTEAFF.

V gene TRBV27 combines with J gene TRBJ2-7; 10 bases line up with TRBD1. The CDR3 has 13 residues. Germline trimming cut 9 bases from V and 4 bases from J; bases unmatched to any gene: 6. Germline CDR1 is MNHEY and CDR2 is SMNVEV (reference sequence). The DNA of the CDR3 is TGTGCCAGTATGGGACAGGGGAAATACGAGCAGTACTTC. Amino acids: CASMGQGKYEQYF.

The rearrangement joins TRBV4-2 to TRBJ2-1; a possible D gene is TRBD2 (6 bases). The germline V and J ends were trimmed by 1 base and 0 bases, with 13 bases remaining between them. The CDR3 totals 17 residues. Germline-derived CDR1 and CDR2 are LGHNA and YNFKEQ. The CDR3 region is CASSQAPPGVSYNEQFF. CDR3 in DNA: TGTGCCAGCAGCCAAGCTCCTCCGGGGGTCTCCTACAATGAGCAGTTCTTC.

CDR3 sequence reads: CASSNWNQPQHF. In nucleotides, the CDR3 is TGTGCCAGCAGCAATTGGAATCAGCCCCAGCATTTT. The rearrangement uses TRBV21-1 and TRBJ1-5. TRBV21-1 is noted as a pseudogene. CDR3 length: 12 residues.

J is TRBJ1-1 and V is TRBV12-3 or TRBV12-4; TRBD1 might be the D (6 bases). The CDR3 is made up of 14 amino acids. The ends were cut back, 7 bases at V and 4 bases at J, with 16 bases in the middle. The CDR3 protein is CASTWGGRSTEAFF. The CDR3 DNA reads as TGTGCCAGCACCTGGGGGGGCAGGAGCACTGAAGCTTTCTTT.

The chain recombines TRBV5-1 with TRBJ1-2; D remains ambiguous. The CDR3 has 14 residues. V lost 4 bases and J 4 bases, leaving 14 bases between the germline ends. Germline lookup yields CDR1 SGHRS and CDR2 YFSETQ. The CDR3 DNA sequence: TGCGCCAGCAGCGACACCGGGGAGGGCTATGGCTACACCTTC. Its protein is CASSDTGEGYGYTF.

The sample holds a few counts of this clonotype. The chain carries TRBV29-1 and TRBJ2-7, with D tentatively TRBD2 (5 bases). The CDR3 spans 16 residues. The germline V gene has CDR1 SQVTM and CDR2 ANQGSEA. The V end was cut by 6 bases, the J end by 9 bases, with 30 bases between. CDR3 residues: CSVSILPGPVIASQYF. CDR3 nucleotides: TGCAGCGTCTCTATTCTCCCAGGCCCCGTGATAGCGTCGCAGTACTTC.

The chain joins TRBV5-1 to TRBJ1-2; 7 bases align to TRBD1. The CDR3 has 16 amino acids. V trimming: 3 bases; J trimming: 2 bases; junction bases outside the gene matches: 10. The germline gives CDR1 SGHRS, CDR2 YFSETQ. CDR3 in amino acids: CASSSEFLDRNYGYTF. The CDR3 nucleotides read TGCGCCAGCAGCTCGGAGTTTTTGGACAGGAACTATGGCTACACCTTC.

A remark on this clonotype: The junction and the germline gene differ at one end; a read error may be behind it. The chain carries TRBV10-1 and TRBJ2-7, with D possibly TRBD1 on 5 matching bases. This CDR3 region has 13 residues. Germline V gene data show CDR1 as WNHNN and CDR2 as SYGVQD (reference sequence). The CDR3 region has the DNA TGCGCCAGCAGGGAGTCCCAGGACAACGAGCAGTACTTC. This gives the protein CASRESQDNEQYF.

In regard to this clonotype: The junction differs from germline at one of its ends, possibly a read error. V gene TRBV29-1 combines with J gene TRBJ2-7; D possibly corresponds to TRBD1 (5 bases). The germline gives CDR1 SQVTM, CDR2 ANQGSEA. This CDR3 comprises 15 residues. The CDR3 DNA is TGCAGCGTTGTAGGTTTGGGGCTAAGCTCCTACGAGCGGTACTTC. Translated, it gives CSVVGLGLSSYERYF.

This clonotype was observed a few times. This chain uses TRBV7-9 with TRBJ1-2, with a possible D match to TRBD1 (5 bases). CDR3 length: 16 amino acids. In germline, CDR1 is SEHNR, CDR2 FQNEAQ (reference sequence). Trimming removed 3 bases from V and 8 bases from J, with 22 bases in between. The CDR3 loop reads CASSFLSGRAMEGYTF. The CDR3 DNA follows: TGTGCCAGCAGCTTTCTGTCGGGCAGGGCGATGGAAGGCTACACCTTC.

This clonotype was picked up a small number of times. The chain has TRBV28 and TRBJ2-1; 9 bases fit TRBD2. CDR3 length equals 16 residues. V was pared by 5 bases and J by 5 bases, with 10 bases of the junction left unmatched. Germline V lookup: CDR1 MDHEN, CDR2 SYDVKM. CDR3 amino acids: CASSPLLASGNNEQFF. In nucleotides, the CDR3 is TGTGCCAGCAGTCCCTTGCTTGCTAGCGGGAACAATGAGCAGTTCTTC. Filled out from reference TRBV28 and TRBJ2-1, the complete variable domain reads DVKVTQSSRYLVKRTGEKVFLECVQDMDHENMFWYRQDPGLGLRLIYFSYDVKMKEKGDIPEGYSVSREKKERFSLILESASTNQTSMYLCASSPLLASGNNEQFFGPGTRLTVL.

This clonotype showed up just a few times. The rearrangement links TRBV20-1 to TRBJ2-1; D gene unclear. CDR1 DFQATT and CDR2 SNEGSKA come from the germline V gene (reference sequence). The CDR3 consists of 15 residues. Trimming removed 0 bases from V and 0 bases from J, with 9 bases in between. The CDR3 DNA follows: TGCAGTGCTAGAGATCTACGGTTCTCCTACAATGAGCAGTTCTTC. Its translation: CSARDLRFSYNEQFF.

CDR3 nucleotides: TGTGCCAGCAGCTTGCGCAGACGAGGCGAGCAGTACTTC. Its translation: CASSLRRRGEQYF. The chain links TRBV7-6 to TRBJ2-5; D is unclear. The J call could be wrong; TRBJ2-7 is a better fit for the DNA end. The CDR3 runs to 13 residues. Germline assignment: CDR1 SGHVS and CDR2 FNYEAQ.

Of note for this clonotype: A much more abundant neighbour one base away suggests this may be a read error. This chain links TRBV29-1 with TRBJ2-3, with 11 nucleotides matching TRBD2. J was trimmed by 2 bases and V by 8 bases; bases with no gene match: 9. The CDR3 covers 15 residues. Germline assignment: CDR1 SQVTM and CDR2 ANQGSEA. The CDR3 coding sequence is TGCAGCATTGTCCTGACTAGCGGGGACACAGATACGCAGTATTTT. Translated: CSIVLTSGDTDTQYF.

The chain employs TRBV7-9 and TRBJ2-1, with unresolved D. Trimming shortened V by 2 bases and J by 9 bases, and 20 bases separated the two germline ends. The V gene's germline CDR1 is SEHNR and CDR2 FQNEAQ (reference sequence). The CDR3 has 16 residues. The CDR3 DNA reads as TGTGCCAGCAGCTTAAGTGGGCCCCCCGATCGTGGTGAGCAGTTCTTC. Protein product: CASSLSGPPDRGEQFF. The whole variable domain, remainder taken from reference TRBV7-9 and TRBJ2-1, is DTGVSQNPRHKITKRGQNVTFRCDPISEHNRLYWYRQTLGQGPEFLTYFQNEAQLEKSRLLSDRFSAERPKGSFSTLEIQRTEQGDSAMYLCASSLSGPPDRGEQFFGPGTRLTVL.

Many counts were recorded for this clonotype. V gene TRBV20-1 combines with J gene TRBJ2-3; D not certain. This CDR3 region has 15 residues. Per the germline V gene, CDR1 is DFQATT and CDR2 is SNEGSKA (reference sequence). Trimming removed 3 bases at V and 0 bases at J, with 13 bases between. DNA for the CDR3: TGCAGTGCTAGTCTAAGTTTGGCTAGCACAGATACGCAGTATTTT. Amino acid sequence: CSASLSLASTDTQYF.

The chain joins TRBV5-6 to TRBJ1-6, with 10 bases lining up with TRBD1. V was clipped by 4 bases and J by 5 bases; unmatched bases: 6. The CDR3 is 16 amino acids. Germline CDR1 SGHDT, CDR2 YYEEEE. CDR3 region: CASSTTTGGNNSPLHF. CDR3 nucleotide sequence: TGTGCCAGCAGCACAACGACAGGGGGCAATAATTCACCCCTCCACTTT.